These T cell receptor beta chains were read from a single sample in a study of blood T cell repertoires in COVID-19. Sequencing was performed with immunoSEQ multiplex PCR; in TCRdb, only in-frame clones are kept and a portion is missing. The sample includes approximately 200,000 clones, nearly 90% seen only once; the top ten take 10% to 12%. The sequenced material came from PBMCs or T cells enriched from blood (not recorded which). The origin of the receptors is a man aged 30 to 39 who had recovered from COVID-19. CDR3s include the opening cysteine and the closing phenylalanine or tryptophan. A D gene is named only where the DNA matches it firmly. Clone size, where shown, is once, few, many, or a class for clones that have expanded.

j_call	clone_size	d_call	v_call	cdr3_aa	cdr3_nt
TRBJ2-7	NA	NA	TRBV5-1	CASRYREDSYEQYF	TGCGCCAGCAGATACAGGGAAGACTCCTACGAGCAGTACTTC
TRBJ1-2	NA	NA	TRBV24-1	CATSAGLNYGYTF	TGTGCCACCAGTGCAGGATTGAACTATGGCTACACCTTC
TRBJ2-7	NA	NA	TRBV28	CASRPPGTVGEQYF	TGTGCCAGCAGGCCACCGGGAACAGTAGGGGAGCAGTACTTC
TRBJ1-4	NA	TRBD1	TRBV29-1	CSVAGTGLEKLFF	TGCAGCGTTGCCGGGACAGGGTTGGAAAAACTGTTTTTT
TRBJ2-1	NA	TRBD1	TRBV18	CASSPPGGAKNEQFF	TGTGCCAGCTCACCCCCAGGGGGCGCGAAAAATGAGCAGTTCTTC
TRBJ1-3	NA	NA	TRBV5-1	CASSLDRVSGNTIYF	TGCGCCAGCAGCTTGGACAGGGTTTCTGGAAACACCATATATTTT
TRBJ1-5	once	TRBD1	TRBV27	CASQKTGLHQPQHF	TGTGCCAGCCAAAAGACAGGGCTACATCAGCCCCAGCATTTT
TRBJ2-7	NA	TRBD1	TRBV5-1	CASSSLTGGFYEQYF	TGCGCCAGCAGCTCCTTGACAGGGGGCTTCTACGAGCAGTACTTC
TRBJ1-4	few	TRBD1	TRBV6-6	CASSRGTGEKLFF	TGTGCCAGCAGTCGGGGGACAGGTGAAAAACTGTTTTTT
TRBJ1-1	NA	NA	TRBV18	CASSSDKNTEAFF	TGTGCCAGCTCATCAGACAAGAACACTGAAGCTTTCTTT
TRBJ1-1	NA	TRBD1	TRBV28	CASSSGQGNTEAFF	TGTGCCAGCAGTTCGGGACAGGGGAACACTGAAGCTTTCTTT
TRBJ2-7	NA	TRBD2	TRBV25-1	CASSEPGGGEQYF	TGTGCCAGCAGTGAACCCGGGGGGGGCGAGCAGTACTTC
TRBJ1-3	NA	TRBD1	TRBV3-1/TRBV3-2	CASSQWDRVFGNTIYF	TGTGCCAGCAGCCAATGGGACAGGGTTTTTGGAAACACCATATATTTT
TRBJ1-2	NA	TRBD1	TRBV28	CASRPGQGSNYGYTF	TGTGCCAGCAGACCGGGACAGGGGAGCAACTATGGCTACACCTTC
TRBJ1-2	NA	TRBD1	TRBV5-6	CASSLQGPNYGYTF	TGTGCCAGCAGCCTACAGGGGCCTAACTATGGCTACACCTTC
TRBJ1-2	NA	NA	TRBV30	CAWSPSPSGGYTF	TGTGCCTGGAGTCCATCTCCCAGCGGTGGCTACACCTTC
TRBJ2-1	NA	TRBD1	TRBV12-5	CASGSGTGVYNEQFF	TGTGCTAGTGGTTCCGGGACAGGGGTTTACAATGAGCAGTTCTTC
TRBJ1-6	NA	NA	TRBV5-1	CASRTLENSPLHF	TGCGCCAGCAGGACTCTAGAGAATTCACCCCTCCACTTT
TRBJ2-2	NA	TRBD2	TRBV11-1	CASSAQRGGNGELFF	TGTGCCAGCAGCGCCCAGCGGGGGGGCAACGGGGAGCTGTTTTTT
TRBJ2-7	NA	NA	TRBV4-2	CASSQRDTGTYEQYF	TGTGCCAGCAGCCAACGGGACACGGGGACCTACGAGCAGTACTTC
TRBJ1-1	NA	NA	TRBV7-8	CASSLGEHRRTGYTEAFF	TGTGCCAGCAGCTTAGGGGAACACAGGCGAACAGGGTACACTGAAGCTTTCTTT
TRBJ2-6	NA	TRBD1	TRBV19	CASSPNRGETGANVLTF	TGTGCCAGTAGCCCGAACAGGGGCGAGACCGGGGCCAACGTCCTGACTTTC